These 2 T cell receptor beta chains were sequenced from one sample in a study of metastatic and nonmetastatic thyroid tumors. Using MiXCR, TCRdb reanalyzed the PCR reads. This sample has about 69,000 clones, with 12% to 15% found just once. No patient had received any treatment before thyroid surgery. The sequencing input was blood. The source is a male donor with papillary thyroid cancer or a benign thyroid nodule (not recorded which). Some clones in this sample may be carry-over from other donors' samples.

This clone was seen at least ten times. The rearrangement uses TRBV4-1 and TRBJ2-5; no clear D gene. There are 15 residues in the CDR3. The ends were cut back, 3 bases at V and 5 bases at J, with 16 bases in the middle. Per the germline V gene, CDR1 is MGHRA and CDR2 is YSYEKL. CDR3 residues: CASSQPLQNQETQYF. In DNA, the CDR3 is TGCGCCAGCAGCCAGCCGTTACAGAATCAGGAGACCCAGTACTTC.

This clone has ten or more counts. This chain links TRBV6-1 with TRBJ1-2, with no clear D. Germline V gene sequence: CDR1 MNHNS, CDR2 SASEGT. Deletions cut 5 bases from V and 2 bases from J, with 12 bases between. There are 14 residues in the CDR3. The CDR3 protein is CASSPQTGNYGYTF. CDR3 nucleotide sequence: TGTGCCAGCAGTCCCCAGACGGGCAACTATGGCTACACCTTC.